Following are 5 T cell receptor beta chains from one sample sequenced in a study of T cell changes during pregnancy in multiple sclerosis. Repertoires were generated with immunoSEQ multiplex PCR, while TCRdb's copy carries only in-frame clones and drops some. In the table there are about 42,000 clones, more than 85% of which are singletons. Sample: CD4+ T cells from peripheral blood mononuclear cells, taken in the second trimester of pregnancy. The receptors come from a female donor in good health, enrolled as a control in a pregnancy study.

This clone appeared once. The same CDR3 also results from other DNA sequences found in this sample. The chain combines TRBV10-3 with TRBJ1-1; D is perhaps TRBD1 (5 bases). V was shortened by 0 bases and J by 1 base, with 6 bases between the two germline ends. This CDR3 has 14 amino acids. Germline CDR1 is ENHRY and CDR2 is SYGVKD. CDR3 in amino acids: CAISESGGNTEAFF. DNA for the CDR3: TGTGCCATCAGTGAGTCGGGGGGGAACACTGAAGCTTTCTTT.

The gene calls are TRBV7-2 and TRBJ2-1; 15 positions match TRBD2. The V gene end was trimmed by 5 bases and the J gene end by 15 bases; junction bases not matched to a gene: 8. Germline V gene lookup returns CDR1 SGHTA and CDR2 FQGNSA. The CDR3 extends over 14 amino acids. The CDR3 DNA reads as TGTGCCAGCAGCCCGTGGACTAGCGGGGGGGCCCGGTTCTTC. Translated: CASSPWTSGGARFF.

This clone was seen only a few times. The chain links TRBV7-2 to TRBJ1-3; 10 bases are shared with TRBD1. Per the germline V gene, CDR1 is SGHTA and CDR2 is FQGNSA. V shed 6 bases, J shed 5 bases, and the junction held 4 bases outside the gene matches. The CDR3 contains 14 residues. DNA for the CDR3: TGTGCCAGCAGTCGACAGGGGGCTAGAAACACCATATATTTT. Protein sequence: CASSRQGARNTIYF.

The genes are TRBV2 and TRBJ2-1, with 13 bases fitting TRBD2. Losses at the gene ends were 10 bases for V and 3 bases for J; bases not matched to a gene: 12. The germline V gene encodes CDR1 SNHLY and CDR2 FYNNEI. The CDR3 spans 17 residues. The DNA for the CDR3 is TGTGCCACTTCGACTAGCGGGGGGAGCCGCCTCTACAATGAGCAGTTCTTC. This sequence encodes CATSTSGGSRLYNEQFF.

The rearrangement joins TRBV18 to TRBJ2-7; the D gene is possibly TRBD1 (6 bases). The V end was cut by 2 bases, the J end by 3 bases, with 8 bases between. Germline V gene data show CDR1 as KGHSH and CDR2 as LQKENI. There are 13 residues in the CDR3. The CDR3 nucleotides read TGTGCCAGCTCACCAGGACAGAGCTACGAGCAGTACTTC. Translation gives CASSPGQSYEQYF.